This record concerns one T cell receptor beta chain sequence. Its specificity is unknown. These data come from a study of T cell clonotyping in hematopoietic cell transplantation. Regarding the study as a whole: CD4 and CD8 repertoire contributions could not be separated without sorting. Recipient TCR diversity dropped after transplant; expanded clonotypes rose from day 30 to 180. Few recipient clonotypes overlapped donors; over 95% were de novo at given depth. Higher Inverse Simpson Index values in graft donor and pretransplant recipient predicted broader posttransplant TCR diversity.

This table comes from immunoSEQ multiplex PCR, and its TCRdb copy is limited to in-frame clones, with some not included. The sample shows more than 15,000 clones, around 90% of them seen only once. CDR1 is MGHRA and CDR2 is YSYEKL in the germline V gene. Trimming removed 4 bases at V and 0 bases at J, with 12 bases between. CDR3 length: 16 residues. Sequencing was done on a sample of peripheral blood mononuclear cells. This receptor was obtained from a man aged 50 to 59 in good health. Some clones in this sample may be carry-over from other donors' samples. The gene calls are TRBV4-1 and TRBJ2-2; D is possibly TRBD2 (6 bases). The CDR3 bases are TGCGCCAGCAGCCTCGGATCGGGGGCGAACACCGGGGAGCTGTTTTTT. This gives the protein CASSLGSGANTGELFF.